Below are 4 T cell receptor beta chains sequenced from a single sample in a study of CD8 T cells in Susac syndrome. RNA amounts of about 0.5 to 1 ug underwent reverse transcription with random hexamers. Using its own MiXCR run on the immunoSEQ multiplex PCR reads, TCRdb lists one record per CDR3 protein. Of 150,000 to 200,000 distinct CDR3 sequences in the sample, about 94% were seen once. What was sequenced was CD4+ T cells from PBMCs. These receptor sequences come from a human donor with Susac syndrome.

V gene TRBV20-1 combines with J gene TRBJ1-5; D gene unclear. V shed 6 bases and J shed 5 bases, with 14 bases lying between them. The germline V gene encodes CDR1 DFQATT and CDR2 SNEGSKA (reference sequence). This CDR3 comprises 13 residues. This CDR3 is CSAPEGPYQPQHF. The DNA of the CDR3 is TGCAGTGCGCCGGAAGGGCCATATCAGCCCCAGCATTTT.

V and J are TRBV9 and TRBJ1-6; D may be TRBD1 (5 bases). Germline CDR1 SGDLS, CDR2 YYNGEE. V was cut by 2 bases and J by 10 bases, with 10 bases left in between. This CDR3 is 13 amino acids long. The CDR3 sequence is CASSVEGKSPLHF. The CDR3 nucleotides read TGTGCCAGCAGCGTTGAGGGGAAGTCACCCCTCCACTTT.

The gene calls are TRBV7-2 and TRBJ1-1, with D possibly matching TRBD1 (6 bases). V lost 5 bases, J lost 0 bases, and 22 bases lay in between. The germline V gene has CDR1 SGHTA and CDR2 FQGNSA. This CDR3 spans 18 amino acids. CDR3 DNA: TGTGCCAGCAGCCAGAACAGGGCGTCTCCCCTATTGAACACTGAAGCTTTCTTT. It encodes CASSQNRASPLLNTEAFF. Combining the CDR3 with reference TRBV7-2 and TRBJ1-1 gives the whole variable domain GAGVSQSPSNKVTEKGKDVELRCDPISGHTALYWYRQSLGQGLEFLIYFQGNSAPDKSGLPSDRFSAERTGGSVSTLTIQRTQQEDSAVYLCASSQNRASPLLNTEAFFGQGTRLTVV.

The chain is built from TRBV20-1 and TRBJ2-3; D gene unclear. V lost 4 bases to trimming and J lost 3 bases, with 11 bases between them. Germline CDR1 DFQATT, CDR2 SNEGSKA (reference sequence). The CDR3 is 13 residues long. CDR3 protein: CSAIPFGTDTQYF. In nucleotides, the CDR3 is TGCAGTGCTATTCCCTTCGGTACAGATACGCAGTATTTT.